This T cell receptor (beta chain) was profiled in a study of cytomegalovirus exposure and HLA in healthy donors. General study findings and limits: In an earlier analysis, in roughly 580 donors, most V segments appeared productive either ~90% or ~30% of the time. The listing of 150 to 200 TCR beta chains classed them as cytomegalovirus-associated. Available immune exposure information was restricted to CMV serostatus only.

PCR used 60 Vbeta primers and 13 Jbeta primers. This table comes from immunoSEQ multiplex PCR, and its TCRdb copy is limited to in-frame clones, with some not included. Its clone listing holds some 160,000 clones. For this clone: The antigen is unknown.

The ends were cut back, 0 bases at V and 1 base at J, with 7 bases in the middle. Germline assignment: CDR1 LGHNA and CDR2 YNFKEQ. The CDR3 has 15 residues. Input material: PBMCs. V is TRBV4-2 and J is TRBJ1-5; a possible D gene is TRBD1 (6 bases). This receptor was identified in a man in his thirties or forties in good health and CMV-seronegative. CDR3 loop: CASSQEQGSNQPQHF. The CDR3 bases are TGTGCCAGCAGCCAAGAACAGGGCAGCAATCAGCCCCAGCATTTT.